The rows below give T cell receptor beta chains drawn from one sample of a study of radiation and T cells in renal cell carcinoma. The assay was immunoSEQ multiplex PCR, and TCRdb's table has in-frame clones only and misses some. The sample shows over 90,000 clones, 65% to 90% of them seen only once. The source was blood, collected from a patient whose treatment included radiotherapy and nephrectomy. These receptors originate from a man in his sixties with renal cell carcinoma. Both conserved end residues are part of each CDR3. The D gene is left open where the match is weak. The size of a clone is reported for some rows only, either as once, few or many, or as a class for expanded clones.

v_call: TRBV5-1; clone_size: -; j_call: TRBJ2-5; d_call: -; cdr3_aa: CASSLVGDQETQYF; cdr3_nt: TGCGCCAGCAGCTTGGTGGGGGACCAAGAGACCCAGTACTTC
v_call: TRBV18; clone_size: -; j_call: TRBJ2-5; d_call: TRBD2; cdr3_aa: CASSPPRGPLAGVQETQYF; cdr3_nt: TGTGCCAGCTCACCCCCTAGAGGGCCACTAGCGGGGGTTCAAGAGACCCAGTACTTC
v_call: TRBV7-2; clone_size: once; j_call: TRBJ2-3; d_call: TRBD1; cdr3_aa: CASSRTGSSTDTQYF; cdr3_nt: TGTGCCAGCAGCCGGACAGGTTCTAGCACAGATACGCAGTATTTT
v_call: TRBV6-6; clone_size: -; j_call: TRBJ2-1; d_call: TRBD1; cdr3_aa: CASSYSRQGVLNEQFF; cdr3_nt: TGTGCCAGCAGTTACTCACGACAGGGGGTCCTCAATGAGCAGTTCTTC
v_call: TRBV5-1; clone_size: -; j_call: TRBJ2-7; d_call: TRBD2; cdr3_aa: CASSAPGTSGTYEQYF; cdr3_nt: TGCGCCAGCAGCGCCCCGGGGACTAGCGGTACCTACGAGCAGTACTTC
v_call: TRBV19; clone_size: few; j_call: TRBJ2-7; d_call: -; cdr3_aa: CASSQGQEGEQYF; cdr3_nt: TGTGCCAGTAGTCAGGGCCAGGAGGGCGAGCAGTACTTC
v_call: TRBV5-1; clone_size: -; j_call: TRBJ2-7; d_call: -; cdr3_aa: CASSDPPGYEQYF; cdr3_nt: TGCGCCAGCAGCGATCCCCCAGGCTACGAGCAGTACTTC
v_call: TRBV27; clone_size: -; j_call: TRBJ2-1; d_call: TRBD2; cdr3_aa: CASSGWREGEQFF; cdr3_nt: TGTGCCAGCAGTGGATGGAGGGAGGGTGAGCAGTTCTTC
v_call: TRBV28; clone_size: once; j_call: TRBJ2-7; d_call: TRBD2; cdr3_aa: CASSGGLAGGLYEQYF; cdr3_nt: TGTGCCAGCAGTGGGGGACTAGCGGGAGGGCTGTACGAGCAGTACTTC
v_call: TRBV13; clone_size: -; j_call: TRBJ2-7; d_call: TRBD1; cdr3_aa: CASRKTGWSYEQYF; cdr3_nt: TGTGCCAGCAGAAAGACAGGGTGGTCCTACGAGCAGTACTTC
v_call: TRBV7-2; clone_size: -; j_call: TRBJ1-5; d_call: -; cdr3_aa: CASSSDRSPGLNQPQHF; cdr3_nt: TGTGCCAGCAGCTCAGACAGGTCCCCAGGCTTGAATCAGCCCCAGCATTTT
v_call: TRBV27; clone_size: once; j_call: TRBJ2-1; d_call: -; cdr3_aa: CASSLRQISYNEQFF; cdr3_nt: TGTGCCAGCAGTCTTCGACAGATAAGTTACAATGAGCAGTTCTTC
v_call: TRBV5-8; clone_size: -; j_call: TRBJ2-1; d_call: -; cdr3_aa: CASSSIRPGRGNEQFF; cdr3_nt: TGTGCCAGCAGCTCCATACGCCCGGGCCGGGGGAATGAGCAGTTCTTC